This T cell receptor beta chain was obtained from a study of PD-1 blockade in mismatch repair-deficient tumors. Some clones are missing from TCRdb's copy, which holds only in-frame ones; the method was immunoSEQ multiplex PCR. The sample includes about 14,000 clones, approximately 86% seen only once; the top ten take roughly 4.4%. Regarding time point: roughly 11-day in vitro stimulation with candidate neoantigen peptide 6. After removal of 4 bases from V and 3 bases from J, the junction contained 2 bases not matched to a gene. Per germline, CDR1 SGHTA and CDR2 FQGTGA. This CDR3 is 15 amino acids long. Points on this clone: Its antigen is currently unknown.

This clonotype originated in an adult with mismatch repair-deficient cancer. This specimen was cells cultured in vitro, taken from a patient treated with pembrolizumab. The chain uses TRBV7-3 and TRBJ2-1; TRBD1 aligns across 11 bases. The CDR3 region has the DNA TGTGCCAGCAGCTCCGGGACAGGGGGCTACAATGAGCAGTTCTTC. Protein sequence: CASSSGTGGYNEQFF.